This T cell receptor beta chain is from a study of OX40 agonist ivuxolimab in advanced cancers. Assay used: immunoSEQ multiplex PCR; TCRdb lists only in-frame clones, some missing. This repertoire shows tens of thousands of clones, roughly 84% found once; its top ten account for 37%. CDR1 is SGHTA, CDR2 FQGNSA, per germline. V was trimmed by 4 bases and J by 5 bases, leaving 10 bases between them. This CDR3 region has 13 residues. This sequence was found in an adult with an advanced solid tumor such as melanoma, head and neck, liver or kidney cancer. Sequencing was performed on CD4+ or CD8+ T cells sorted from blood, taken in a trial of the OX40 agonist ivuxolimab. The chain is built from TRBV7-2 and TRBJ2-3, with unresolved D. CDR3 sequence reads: CASSSVGVDTQYF. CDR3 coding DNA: TGTGCCAGCAGCTCCGTCGGAGTAGATACGCAGTATTTT. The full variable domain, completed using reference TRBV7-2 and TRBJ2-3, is GAGVSQSPSNKVTEKGKDVELRCDPISGHTALYWYRQSLGQGLEFLIYFQGNSAPDKSGLPSDRFSAERTGGSVSTLTIQRTQQEDSAVYLCASSSVGVDTQYFGPGTRLTVL.